These 31 T cell receptor beta chains share one sample of origin, sequenced in a study of T cells after yellow fever vaccination. One entry per CDR3 protein results from TCRdb running MiXCR on the 5' RACE reads. The table includes about 130,000 distinct CDR3 sequences, under 8% detected once. The specimen was CD4+ T cells sorted from PBMCs, collected 9 to 10 days after the first yellow fever vaccination. These receptors were obtained from a man aged 18 to 29 who received the YFV17D yellow fever vaccine.

This clonotype was detected many times. The chain links TRBV4-3 to TRBJ1-4, with 9 bases identical to TRBD1. Germline V gives CDR1 LGHNA, CDR2 YSLEER. The CDR3 has 16 residues. V dropped 3 bases and J dropped 0; count of bases not matched to a gene: 2. This CDR3 reads CASSQTGGTTNEKLFF. The CDR3 nucleotides are TGCGCCAGCAGCCAGACAGGGGGAACAACTAATGAAAAACTGTTTTTT.

This clonotype was found many times. As DNA, the CDR3 is TGCAGCGTTGAGCGACAGGGGAACACTGAAGCTTTCTTT. Translating it yields CSVERQGNTEAFF. This chain uses TRBV29-1 with TRBJ1-1; 7 bases fit TRBD1. From germline, CDR1 is SQVTM and CDR2 ANQGSEA. The CDR3 consists of 13 residues. The V and J ends lost 3 bases and 1 base, in that order; junction bases with no gene match: 2. The whole variable domain, filled in from reference TRBV29-1 and TRBJ1-1, reads SAVISQKPSRDICQRGTSLTIQCQVDSQVTMMFWYRQQPGQSLTLIATANQGSEATYESGFVIDKFPISRPNLTFSTLTVSNMSPEDSSIYLCSVERQGNTEAFFGQGTRLTVV.

The V and J genes are TRBV9 and TRBJ2-7, with D possibly being TRBD2 (5 bases). V lost 2 bases and J lost 2, with 11 bases in between. Germline V gene data show CDR1 as SGDLS and CDR2 as YYNGEE. The CDR3 has 14 amino acids. In DNA form, the CDR3 reads TGTGCCAGCAGCGTGGACTCGCTTACCTACGAGCAGTACTTC. This translates into CASSVDSLTYEQYF.

Ten or more counts support this clonotype. V usage is TRBV7-2 and J usage is TRBJ2-7; 8 nucleotides agree with TRBD1. The V gene end was trimmed by 5 bases and the J gene end by 0 bases; junction bases not matched to a gene: 3. This CDR3 has 14 amino acids. Germline values: CDR1 SGHTA, CDR2 FQGNSA. This CDR3 reads CASSRTGFSYEQYF. CDR3 in DNA: TGTGCCAGCAGCCGGACAGGGTTCTCCTACGAGCAGTACTTC.

This clonotype was recorded many times. The chain links TRBV7-2 to TRBJ1-4; D might be TRBD1 (6 bases). Germline loops: CDR1 SGHTA, CDR2 FQGNSA. The CDR3 contains 17 residues. The V gene lost 5 bases and the J gene lost 0 bases, with 16 bases spanning the gap. The CDR3 region has the DNA TGTGCCAGCAGCCCTTGGGGGGCAGCTGCAACTAATGAAAAACTGTTTTTT. It translates to CASSPWGAAATNEKLFF.

This clonotype appeared many times. The rearrangement uses TRBV6-5 and TRBJ1-3; no firm D call. V dropped 2 bases and J dropped 4 bases, with 9 bases sitting between them. CDR1 MNHEY and CDR2 SVGAGI come from the germline V gene. The CDR3 runs to 14 residues. The CDR3 spells CASSYHSSGNTIYF. The CDR3 nucleotides are TGTGCCAGCAGTTACCACAGTTCAGGAAACACCATATATTTT.

This clonotype was seen ten or more times. The chain joins TRBV5-6 to TRBJ1-5; no firm D call. CDR1 and CDR2 (germline): SGHDT, YYEEEE. V was trimmed by 0 bases and J by 9 bases, leaving 10 bases between them. The CDR3 is 13 amino acids. The CDR3 sequence is CASSLDRAGPQHF. The CDR3 nucleotides read TGTGCCAGCAGCTTGGACCGGGCCGGGCCCCAGCATTTT.

The table lists this clonotype with many counts. This rearrangement joins TRBV5-1 to TRBJ2-1, with D perhaps TRBD2 (5 bases). CDR1 is SGHRS, CDR2 YFSETQ, per germline. This CDR3 is 15 amino acids long. The V end lost 0 bases, the J end lost 4 bases, and 11 bases lay between the germline ends. The chain's CDR3 is CASSLAVSEYNEQFF. CDR3 DNA: TGCGCCAGCAGCTTGGCGGTTAGCGAATACAATGAGCAGTTCTTC.

Regarding this clonotype: A much larger clonotype is one base distant, so this may be a read error. The V call is TRBV6-1, the J call TRBJ2-5; 10 nucleotides match TRBD2. CDR1 and CDR2 from the germline V gene are MNHNS and SASEGT. The CDR3 runs to 13 residues. The ends lost 7 bases at V and 5 bases at J; junction bases unmatched: 4. CDR3 loop: CASNLAGAETQYF. The DNA of the CDR3 is TGTGCCAGCAATCTAGCGGGGGCGGAGACCCAGTACTTC.

This clonotype showed up many times. V gene TRBV7-2 combines with J gene TRBJ1-5; D is possibly TRBD1 (6 bases). The CDR3 has 15 amino acids. CDR1 SGHTA and CDR2 FQGNSA come from the germline V gene. Trimming shortened V by 5 bases and J by 7 bases, and 18 bases separated the two germline ends. The CDR3 reads CASSPYGGAEQPQHF. The CDR3 DNA sequence: TGTGCCAGCAGCCCGTACGGGGGGGCCGAACAGCCCCAGCATTTT.

This clonotype has ten or more counts. The gene calls are TRBV12-5 and TRBJ2-3, with D uncertain. Per germline, CDR1 LGHNT and CDR2 FRNRAP. The CDR3 totals 11 residues. V was pared by 1 base and J by 9 bases, with 5 bases between. CDR3 in amino acids: CASGLGSTQYF. CDR3 DNA sequence: TGTGCTAGTGGTTTGGGGAGCACGCAGTATTTT.

At least ten counts were recorded for this clonotype. The chain recombines TRBV4-2 with TRBJ2-3, with 10 bases identical to TRBD1. CDR3 length: 16 residues. J gave up 4 bases and V 4 bases, and 8 bases lay outside the gene matches. The germline V gene encodes CDR1 LGHNA and CDR2 YNFKEQ. The CDR3 region has the DNA TGTGCCAGCAGCCGGATTGGGACAGGGGTGGCAGATACGCAGTATTTT. It codes for CASSRIGTGVADTQYF.

This clonotype came up many times. The chain has TRBV3-1 and TRBJ1-1, with TRBD1 matching 7 bases. V was pared by 3 bases and J by 1 base, with 2 bases of the junction left unmatched. The CDR3 runs 14 residues. Germline CDR1 reads LGHDT; CDR2 reads YNNKEL (reference sequence). CDR3 protein: CASSQGQRNTEAFF. DNA of the CDR3: TGTGCCAGCAGCCAGGGACAGAGGAACACTGAAGCTTTCTTT.

This clonotype showed up many times. The V and J genes are TRBV5-4 and TRBJ2-4; TRBD1 matches at 10 bases. V shed 0 bases and J 3 bases; nucleotides not matched to a gene: 6. Germline CDR1 and CDR2: SGHNT and YYREEE (reference sequence). The CDR3 runs 17 residues. This CDR3 reads CASSLAPGQGYKNIQYF. CDR3 in DNA: TGTGCCAGCAGCTTGGCTCCGGGACAGGGGTACAAAAACATTCAGTACTTC.

This clonotype was found many times. CDR3 in amino acids: CASSGDGYEQYV. The CDR3 DNA reads TGTGCCAGCAGCGGGGACGGGTACGAGCAGTACGTC. The chain recombines TRBV3-1 with TRBJ2-7, with D perhaps TRBD1 or TRBD2 (5 bases each). Germline CDR1 LGHDT, CDR2 YNNKEL (reference sequence). V lost 5 bases and J lost 4, with 9 bases in between. This CDR3 contains 12 residues.

The sample holds many counts of this clonotype. The V and J genes are TRBV25-1 and TRBJ2-2; either TRBD1 or TRBD2 may fit D (6 bases each). Between the trimmed V and J ends, which lost 4 bases and 1 base, there was a span of 13 bases. The CDR3 contains 16 residues. Germline V gene data show CDR1 as MGHDK and CDR2 as SYGVNS. The CDR3 nucleotides are TGTGCCAGCAGTGTACGGGGGCATCAGAACACCGGGGAGCTGTTTTTT. Protein product: CASSVRGHQNTGELFF. Complete variable domain (other parts from reference TRBV25-1 and TRBJ2-2): EADIYQTPRYLVIGTGKKITLECSQTMGHDKMYWYQQDPGMELHLIHYSYGVNSTEKGDLSSESTVSRIRTEHFPLTLESARPSHTSQYLCASSVRGHQNTGELFFGEGSRLTVL.

This clonotype was seen many times. CDR3 DNA: TGTGCCAGCAGCTTAACAGCGGGGGGGACAGAGACCCAGTACTTC. This codes for CASSLTAGGTETQYF. This rearrangement joins TRBV11-2 to TRBJ2-5; TRBD2 agrees at 10 bases. This CDR3 has 15 amino acids. Germline V gives CDR1 SGHAT, CDR2 FQNNGV. The V gene end was trimmed by 2 bases and the J gene end by 4 bases; junction bases not matched to a gene: 4.

As concerns this clonotype: A clone one base away is much larger, so this may be a read error. The chain has TRBV30 and TRBJ2-3; 8 bases are a match to TRBD2. Germline V gene lookup returns CDR1 GTSNPN and CDR2 SVGIG (reference sequence). The V segment lost 5 bases and the J segment 6 bases; nucleotides outside the gene matches: 13. CDR3 length: 15 amino acids. CDR3 sequence reads: CAWVHGGGSLDTQYF. DNA of the CDR3: TGTGCCTGGGTACACGGGGGGGGGTCTCTGGATACGCAGTATTTT.

At least ten counts were recorded for this clonotype. This chain uses TRBV14 with TRBJ2-2; 11 positions match TRBD2. The germline V gene encodes CDR1 SGHDN and CDR2 FVKESK. J lost 2 bases, V lost 4 bases, and 3 bases had no gene match. This CDR3 region has 16 residues. CDR3 amino acids: CASSLLAGANTGELFF. Written as DNA, the CDR3 is TGTGCCAGCAGCCTACTAGCGGGGGCTAACACCGGGGAGCTGTTTTTT.

This clonotype has ten or more counts. This chain joins TRBV15 and TRBJ2-5; a weak D match, TRBD1 (5 bases). V was cut by 6 bases and J by 4 bases, with 12 bases left in between. Germline V gives CDR1 LNHNV, CDR2 YYDKDF (reference sequence). The CDR3 runs to 13 residues. CDR3 loop: CATSPQGGETQYF. The CDR3 nucleotides read TGTGCCACCAGTCCGCAGGGTGGAGAGACCCAGTACTTC.

This clonotype was recorded at least ten times. The CDR3 loop reads CASSPLAGGSYNEQFF. In DNA, the CDR3 is TGTGCCAGCAGCCCCTTAGCGGGCGGGTCCTACAATGAGCAGTTCTTC. The chain links TRBV7-9 to TRBJ2-1, with TRBD2 matching over 7 bases. CDR1 is SEHNR and CDR2 is FQNEAQ in the germline V gene (reference sequence). The CDR3 covers 16 residues. Trimming at V came to 5 bases and at J to 1 base, leaving 8 bases not matched to a gene. Drawing the rest from reference TRBV7-9 and TRBJ2-1, the complete variable domain is DTGVSQNPRHKITKRGQNVTFRCDPISEHNRLYWYRQTLGQGPEFLTYFQNEAQLEKSRLLSDRFSAERPKGSFSTLEIQRTEQGDSAMYLCASSPLAGGSYNEQFFGPGTRLTVL.

This clonotype was found many times. The chain links TRBV10-1 to TRBJ2-1, with a weak D call TRBD2 (6 bases). The CDR3 length is 14 residues. Germline V gene sequence: CDR1 WNHNN, CDR2 SYGVQD (reference sequence). The ends were cut back, 0 bases at V and 6 bases at J, with 9 bases in the middle. The CDR3 reads CASSESAGTNEQFF. The CDR3, as DNA: TGCGCCAGCAGTGAGTCGGCGGGGACCAATGAGCAGTTCTTC.

The chain employs TRBV12-2 and TRBJ1-6. TRBV12-2 is a documented pseudogene. The CDR3 spans 14 residues. Here the CDR3 DNA reads TGTGCAAGTCGCTTAGAAGCATGCGATTCACCCCTCCACTTT. Translating gives CASRLEACDSPLHF.

At least ten counts were recorded for this clonotype. This chain links TRBV7-2 with TRBJ1-6; 9 nucleotides align to TRBD1. Germline V gene data show CDR1 as SGHTA and CDR2 as FQGNSA. The CDR3 is 14 amino acids. Unmatched junction bases numbered 2, after V lost 5 bases and J lost 6 bases. This CDR3 reads CASSLQGANSPLHF. CDR3 nucleotides: TGTGCCAGCAGCCTACAGGGGGCTAATTCACCCCTCCACTTT.

This clonotype was seen many times. J is TRBJ1-5 and V is TRBV20-1; 8 nucleotides line up with TRBD1. The CDR3 covers 18 residues. Per the germline V gene, CDR1 is DFQATT and CDR2 is SNEGSKA (reference sequence). V lost 1 base and J lost 3; bases outside the gene matches: 14. CDR3: CSARGQGRLGGTNQPQHF. The DNA for the CDR3 is TGCAGTGCTAGAGGACAGGGGCGACTCGGGGGTACCAATCAGCCCCAGCATTTT.

In its sample, this clonotype was seen many times. The V gene is TRBV7-9, the J gene TRBJ2-7; no clear D gene. Looked up from germline, CDR1 is SEHNR and CDR2 is FQNEAQ (reference sequence). The CDR3 is 12 residues long. With 5 bases removed from V and 5 bases from J, the gap between germline ends came to 10 bases. CDR3: CASSTSTNEQYF. CDR3 DNA: TGTGCCAGCAGCACCTCAACTAACGAGCAGTACTTC.

V is TRBV19 and J is TRBJ2-6, with a weak D call TRBD1 (6 bases). V lost 5 bases and J lost 1, with 15 bases in between. The CDR3 runs to 17 residues. Germline V gene lookup returns CDR1 LNHDA and CDR2 SQIVND (reference sequence). The CDR3 protein is CASSWTAPRSGANVLTF. In DNA, the CDR3 is TGTGCCAGTAGTTGGACAGCCCCCAGGTCTGGGGCCAACGTCCTGACTTTC.

This clonotype occurred many times. The rearrangement links TRBV6-4 to TRBJ2-7, with D possibly called TRBD1 or TRBD2 (5 bases each). Germline assignment: CDR1 MRHNA and CDR2 SNTAGT. Trimming took 5 bases from V and 0 from J, leaving 11 bases between them. The length of the CDR3 is 14 residues. CDR3 region: CASSRGRRSYEQYF. In DNA, the CDR3 is TGTGCCAGCAGTCGGGGACGCCGCTCCTACGAGCAGTACTTC.

This clonotype has at least ten counts. This sequence joins TRBV10-3 and TRBJ2-1; tentative D call: TRBD1 (6 bases). CDR3 size: 15 residues. The germline V gene encodes CDR1 ENHRY and CDR2 SYGVKD. V was clipped by 10 bases and J by 1 base, with 17 bases between them. The CDR3 sequence: CATQTGLGSYNEQFF. The CDR3 bases are TGTGCCACCCAAACAGGGCTAGGGTCCTACAATGAGCAGTTCTTC.

This clonotype was observed at least ten times. The chain carries TRBV7-9 and TRBJ1-1; D gene uncertain. The germline V gene encodes CDR1 SEHNR and CDR2 FQNEAQ (reference sequence). The CDR3 totals 11 residues. The V end was cut by 8 bases, the J end by 5 bases, with 9 bases between. CDR3 in amino acids: CASSYSTEAFF. CDR3 nucleotides: TGTGCCAGCTCGTACTCTACTGAAGCTTTCTTT.

In its sample, this clonotype was seen many times. The germline gene is not matched at one end of the junction; a read error may be the cause. The V and J genes are TRBV6-1 and TRBJ1-1; no clear D. Germline loops: CDR1 MNHNS, CDR2 SASEGT. The CDR3 totals 11 residues. The CDR3 spells CASSDSRVPDF. CDR3 in DNA: TGTGCCAGCAGTGACTCTCGCGTACCCGACTTT.